The rows below give T cell receptor beta chains drawn from one sample of a study of immune evolution from preneoplasia to lung adenocarcinoma. Sequenced by immunoSEQ multiplex PCR; TCRdb stores in-frame clones only, minus some. The sample has roughly 4,500 clones, about 91% seen once. The specimen was FFPE lung adenocarcinoma in situ tissue. Source of these receptors: a person aged 55 to 79 with lung adenocarcinoma. The CDR3 runs from the conserved cysteine through the conserved F or W. Only part of the rows carry a size: once, few, many, or a class if the clone is expanded.

.,TRBJ2-2,TRBV9,CASSALEEHGELFF
.,TRBJ1-5,TRBV30,CAWSVAGDQPQHF
.,TRBJ1-2,TRBV21-1,CASSKVPGQTYNYGYTF
.,TRBJ2-3,TRBV28,CASSSLLDTQYF
.,TRBJ1-2,TRBV27,CASSLSRESDGYTF
.,TRBJ2-3,TRBV7-3,CASRGDPTPDTQYF
.,TRBJ1-1,TRBV2,CASSENRGKGNTEAFF
once,TRBJ2-6,TRBV29-1,CSVILAGETGANVLTF
.,TRBJ2-5,TRBV7-2,CASSLGTVAPKYF
.,TRBJ2-1,TRBV11-3,CASSLTGSQPEQFF
.,TRBJ2-2,TRBV7-2,CASKLGDDTGELFF
.,TRBJ1-5,TRBV30,CAWSEGQSYQPQHF
once,TRBJ2-3,TRBV11-2,CASSSLTSGRVTDTQYF
.,TRBJ2-2,TRBV27,CASTRQGIDAGELFF
.,TRBJ2-2,TRBV7-3,CASSFRANTGELFF
.,TRBJ2-1,TRBV7-2,CASSTSGLAVNEQFF
.,TRBJ2-1,TRBV2,CASSDPDRFYNEQFF
.,TRBJ2-5,TRBV5-6,CASSSTGVETQYF
.,TRBJ1-2,TRBV28,CASSRRGSYGYTF
.,TRBJ1-5,TRBV6-1,CASSEEAGNQPQHF
.,TRBJ2-5,TRBV7-2,CASSAQETQYF
.,TRBJ2-5,TRBV4-1,CASSQDPWETQYF